The clone carrying this TCR beta chain has a handful of counts. Its target is unknown. The germline V gene has CDR1 MNHEY and CDR2 SVGAGI. Trimming pared 8 bases from V and 6 bases from J, leaving 19 bases between. This CDR3 spans 15 amino acids. The sample is drawn from a study of T-cell reconstitution after alpha-beta-depleted transplantation in children. Points from the study as a whole: From surviving recipient T cells and thymic progenitors came the high day-60 TCRbeta diversity observed in some patients. T-cell numbers and diversity one year post-transplant derived largely from freshly generated T cells. Several hundred graft clones that had expanded were reportedly the source of alpha-beta T cells about two months after transplant.

Preparation of the TCRbeta library used unique molecular identifiers. TCRdb recomputed calls from the PCR reads with MiXCR, one row per CDR3 protein. This table holds 4,000 to 5,000 distinct CDR3 sequences, around 19% found once. The specimen comprised PBMCs, mostly from graft donor cells, sampled 180 days after TCRalphabeta/CD19-depleted stem cell transplant. This receptor was identified in a male patient under 10 years old who had a stem cell transplant for acute lymphoblastic leukemia, so the T cells may come from the graft donor. The chain recombines TRBV6-5 with TRBJ2-2; tentatively, D is TRBD1 (6 bases). The CDR3 DNA reads TGTGCCAGCTCGGTGGAATACAGGGCAGCCGGGGAGCTGTTTTTT. As protein: CASSVEYRAAGELFF.